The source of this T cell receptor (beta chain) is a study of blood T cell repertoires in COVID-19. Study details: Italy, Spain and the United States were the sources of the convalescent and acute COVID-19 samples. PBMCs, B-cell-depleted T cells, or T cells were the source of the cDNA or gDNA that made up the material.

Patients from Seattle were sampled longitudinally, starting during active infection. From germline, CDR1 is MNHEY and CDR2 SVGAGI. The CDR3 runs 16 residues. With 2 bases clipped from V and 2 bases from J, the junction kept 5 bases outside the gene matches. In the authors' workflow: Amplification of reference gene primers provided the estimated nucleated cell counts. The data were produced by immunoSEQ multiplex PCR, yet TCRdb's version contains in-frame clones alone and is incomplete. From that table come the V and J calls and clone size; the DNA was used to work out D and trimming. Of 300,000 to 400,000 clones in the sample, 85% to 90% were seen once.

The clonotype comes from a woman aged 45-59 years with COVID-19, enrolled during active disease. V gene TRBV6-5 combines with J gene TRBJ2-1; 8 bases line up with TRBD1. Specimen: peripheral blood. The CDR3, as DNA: TGTGCCAGCAGTTACACTACAGGGGGGACCTACAATGAGCAGTTCTTC. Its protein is CASSYTTGGTYNEQFF.